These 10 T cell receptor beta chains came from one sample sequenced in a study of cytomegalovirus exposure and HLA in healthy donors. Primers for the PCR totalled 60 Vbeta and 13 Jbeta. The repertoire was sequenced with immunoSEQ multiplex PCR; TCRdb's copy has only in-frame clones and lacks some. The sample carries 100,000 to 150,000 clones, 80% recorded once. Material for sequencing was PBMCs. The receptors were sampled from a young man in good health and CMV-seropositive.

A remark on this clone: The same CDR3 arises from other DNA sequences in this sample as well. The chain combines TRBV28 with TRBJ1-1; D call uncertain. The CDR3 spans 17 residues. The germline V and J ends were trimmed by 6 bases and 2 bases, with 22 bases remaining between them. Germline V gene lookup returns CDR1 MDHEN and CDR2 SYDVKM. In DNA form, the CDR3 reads TGTGCCAGCAGGGTAGGGATGTGGGGAGGGCCTAACACTGAAGCTTTCTTT. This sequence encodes CASRVGMWGGPNTEAFF.

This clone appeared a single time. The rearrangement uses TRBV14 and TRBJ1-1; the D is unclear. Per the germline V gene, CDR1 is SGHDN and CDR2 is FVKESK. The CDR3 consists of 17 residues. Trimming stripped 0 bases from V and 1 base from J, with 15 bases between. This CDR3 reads CASSQDQTVFWNTEAFF. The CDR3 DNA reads TGTGCCAGCAGCCAAGATCAAACAGTTTTTTGGAACACTGAAGCTTTCTTT.

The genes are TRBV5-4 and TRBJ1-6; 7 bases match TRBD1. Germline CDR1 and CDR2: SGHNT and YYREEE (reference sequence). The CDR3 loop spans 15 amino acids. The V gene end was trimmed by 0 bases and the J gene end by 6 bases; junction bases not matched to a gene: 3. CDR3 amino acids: CASSLGGQTNSPLHF. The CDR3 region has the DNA TGTGCCAGCAGCTTGGGGGGACAGACTAATTCACCCCTCCACTTT.

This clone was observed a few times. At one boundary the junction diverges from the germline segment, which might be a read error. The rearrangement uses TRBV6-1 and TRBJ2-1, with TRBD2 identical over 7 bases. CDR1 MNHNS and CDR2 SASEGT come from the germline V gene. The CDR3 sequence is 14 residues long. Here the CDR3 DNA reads TGTGCCAGCAGCCAGACTAGCTCCAACAATGAGCAGTTCTTC. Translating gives CASSQTSSNNEQFF.

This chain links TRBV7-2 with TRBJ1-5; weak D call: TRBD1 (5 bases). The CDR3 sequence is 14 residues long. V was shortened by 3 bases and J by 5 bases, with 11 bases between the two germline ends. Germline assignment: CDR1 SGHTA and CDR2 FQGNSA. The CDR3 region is CASSFGRADQPQHF. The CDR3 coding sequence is TGTGCCAGCAGCTTCGGCAGGGCGGATCAGCCCCAGCATTTT.

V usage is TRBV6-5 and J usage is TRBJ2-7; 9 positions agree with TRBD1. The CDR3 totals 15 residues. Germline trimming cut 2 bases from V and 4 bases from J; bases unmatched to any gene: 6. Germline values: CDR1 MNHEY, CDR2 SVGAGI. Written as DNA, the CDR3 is TGTGCCAGCAGTTACCACAGGGGGCTGGAGTACGAGCAGTACTTC. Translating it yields CASSYHRGLEYEQYF.

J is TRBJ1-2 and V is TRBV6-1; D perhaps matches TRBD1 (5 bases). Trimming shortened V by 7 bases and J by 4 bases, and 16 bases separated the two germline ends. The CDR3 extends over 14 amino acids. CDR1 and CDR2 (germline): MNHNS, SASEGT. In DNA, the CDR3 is TGTGCCAGCAACCTATCCGGGGGGTCCTATGGCTACACCTTC. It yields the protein CASNLSGGSYGYTF.

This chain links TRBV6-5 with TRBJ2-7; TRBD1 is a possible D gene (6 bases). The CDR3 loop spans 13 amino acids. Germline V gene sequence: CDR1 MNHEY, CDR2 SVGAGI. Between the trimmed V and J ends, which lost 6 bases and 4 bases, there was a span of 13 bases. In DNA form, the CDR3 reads TGTGCCAGCAGCCCCGAACAGGGATACGAGCAGTACTTC. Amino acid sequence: CASSPEQGYEQYF.

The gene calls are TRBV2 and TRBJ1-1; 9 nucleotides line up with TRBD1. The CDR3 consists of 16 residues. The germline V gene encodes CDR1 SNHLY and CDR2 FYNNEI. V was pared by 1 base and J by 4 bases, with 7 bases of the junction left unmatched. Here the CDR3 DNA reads TGTGCCAGCAGTGAAGGGGGACAGGGCAGGGGCACTGAAGCTTTCTTT. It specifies CASSEGGQGRGTEAFF.

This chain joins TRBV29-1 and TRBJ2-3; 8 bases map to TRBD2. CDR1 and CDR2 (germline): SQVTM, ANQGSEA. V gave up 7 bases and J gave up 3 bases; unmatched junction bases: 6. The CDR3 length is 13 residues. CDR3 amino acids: CSGNRGGTDTQYF. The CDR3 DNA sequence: TGCAGCGGGAACCGGGGGGGGACAGATACGCAGTATTTT.